A selection of T cell receptor beta chains follows, all from one sample in a study of blood T cells in healthy people across ages. TCRdb re-called the 5' RACE reads through MiXCR, storing one row per CDR3 protein. The sample contains around 1,000,000 distinct CDR3 sequences, around 27% of which appear only once. The same data also contributed to another study, on T cells of mothers and their children.

Sequencing used blood. The receptors were sampled from a girl aged 2-10 years in good health. Both conserved end residues are part of each CDR3. The order of the fields is D gene, J gene, clone size, V gene, CDR3 DNA, CDR3 protein. D genes are given only for firm matches. Not every row has a clone size; where given, it reads once, few, many or a size class.

D: TRBD2; J: TRBJ2-1; size: NA; V: TRBV27; DNA: TGTGCCAGCAACCCACTAGCGGGAGATTTGGAGCAGTTCTTC; CDR3: CASNPLAGDLEQFF
D: TRBD2; J: TRBJ2-3; size: NA; V: TRBV5-1; DNA: TGCGCCAGCAACCCACACGCGGGAGACTCCACAGATACGCAGTATTTT; CDR3: CASNPHAGDSTDTQYF
D: NA; J: TRBJ2-4; size: NA; V: TRBV20-1; DNA: TGCAGTGCTAGAGGGGGGATCCAGGGAAAGTACTTC; CDR3: CSARGGIQGKYF
D: NA; J: TRBJ1-4; size: few; V: TRBV5-6; DNA: TGTGCCAGCAGCTTTCCGACAGGCTCTGCAACTAATGAAAAACTGCTTTTT; CDR3: CASSFPTGSATNEKLLF
D: NA; J: TRBJ1-4; size: few; V: TRBV3-1; DNA: TGTGCCAGCAGCCGGCGACAGGCGGGCGAAAAACTGTTTTTT; CDR3: CASSRRQAGEKLFF
D: TRBD1; J: TRBJ1-1; size: few; V: TRBV11-3; DNA: TGTGCCAGCAGCGAGAAAAGGACAGGGGCGGAAGCTTTCTTT; CDR3: CASSEKRTGAEAFF
D: TRBD1; J: TRBJ2-7; size: many; V: TRBV6-5; DNA: TGTGCCAGCAGTTCCCAGGGGGCCTACGAGCAGTACTTC; CDR3: CASSSQGAYEQYF
D: NA; J: TRBJ2-5; size: NA; V: TRBV7-9; DNA: TGTGCCAGCAGCGATACCCCAGGGGAAGAGACCCAGTACTTC; CDR3: CASSDTPGEETQYF
D: NA; J: TRBJ2-1; size: NA; V: TRBV4-1; DNA: TGCGCCAGCAGCCAAGCAAGCGGAGAATACAATGAGCAGTTCTTC; CDR3: CASSQASGEYNEQFF
D: NA; J: TRBJ2-7; size: NA; V: TRBV27; DNA: TGTGCCAGCAGTTTAACAGGGTTCAACGAGCAGTACTTC; CDR3: CASSLTGFNEQYF
D: NA; J: TRBJ2-5; size: NA; V: TRBV29-1; DNA: TGCAGCGTTGAAGATCGGGCAAGAGAGGCCCAGTACTTC; CDR3: CSVEDRAREAQYF
D: NA; J: TRBJ1-2; size: NA; V: TRBV15; DNA: TGTGCCACCAGCAGAGGGAAAGGGATAGGGGAGAACTATGGCTACACCTTC; CDR3: CATSRGKGIGENYGYTF
D: NA; J: TRBJ2-7; size: few; V: TRBV28; DNA: TGTGCCAGCAGTTCGAAACAGGTTGGACGGTACTTC; CDR3: CASSSKQVGRYF
D: NA; J: TRBJ1-1; size: NA; V: TRBV2; DNA: TGTGCCGGAACCCCGGGAGAACAAGTAGAAGCTTTCTTT; CDR3: CAGTPGEQVEAFF
D: TRBD1; J: TRBJ2-1; size: NA; V: TRBV4-3; DNA: TGCGCCAGCAGCCAAGATGTACAGGGGTGGGGCAATGAGCAGTTCTTC; CDR3: CASSQDVQGWGNEQFF
D: NA; J: TRBJ2-5; size: NA; V: TRBV24-1; DNA: TGTGCCACCAGTGACACTCGAGCGGAAGAGACCCAGTACTTC; CDR3: CATSDTRAEETQYF
D: TRBD1; J: TRBJ2-7; size: NA; V: TRBV28; DNA: TGTGCCAGCAGTTTAAGGTGGGGTCAGGGGGCCTACGAGCAGTACTTC; CDR3: CASSLRWGQGAYEQYF
D: TRBD1; J: TRBJ2-7; size: NA; V: TRBV10-3; DNA: TGTGCCATCAGTGAAACAGGGGATTCCGACGAGCAGTACTTC; CDR3: CAISETGDSDEQYF
D: TRBD2; J: TRBJ2-1; size: NA; V: TRBV5-1; DNA: TGCGCCAGCAGCTTGGAGGCTAGCGGGAGGGGCAATGAGCAGTTCTTC; CDR3: CASSLEASGRGNEQFF
D: NA; J: TRBJ2-3; size: NA; V: TRBV5-5; DNA: TGTGCCAGCAGCGGGGTCAACACAGATACGCAGTATTTT; CDR3: CASSGVNTDTQYF
D: NA; J: TRBJ1-4; size: few; V: TRBV4-1; DNA: TGCGCCAGCAGCCAAGAAGGGAGGCCTAATGAAAAACTGTTTTTT; CDR3: CASSQEGRPNEKLFF
D: NA; J: TRBJ2-4; size: NA; V: TRBV4-2; DNA: TGTGCCAGCAGCCAAGATCTATGGGGAGGGGGCGAAAACATTCAGTACTTC; CDR3: CASSQDLWGGGENIQYF
D: TRBD2; J: TRBJ2-1; size: few; V: TRBV28; DNA: TGTGCCAGCAGTTTATGGAGACTAGCGGGAGTTGGCAATGAGCAGTTCTTC; CDR3: CASSLWRLAGVGNEQFF
D: TRBD1; J: TRBJ1-6; size: few; V: TRBV4-1; DNA: TGCGCCAGCAGCCTAGGGACAGACCGATATAATTCACCCTTCCACTTT; CDR3: CASSLGTDRYNSPFHF
D: NA; J: TRBJ1-2; size: NA; V: TRBV28; DNA: TGTGCCAGCAGTTTATTAGGGGTTGATGGCTACACCTTC; CDR3: CASSLLGVDGYTF
D: NA; J: TRBJ2-5; size: NA; V: TRBV28; DNA: TGTGCCAGCAGATCTCAGGGGTGGGAGACCCAGTACTTC; CDR3: CASRSQGWETQYF
D: NA; J: TRBJ2-5; size: few; V: TRBV29-1; DNA: TGCAGCGTAGCCGAACAGGACCAAGAGACCCAGTACTTC; CDR3: CSVAEQDQETQYF
D: TRBD2; J: TRBJ2-7; size: few; V: TRBV6-1; DNA: TGTGCCAGCAGGACTAGCGGGATCTCCTACGAGCAGTACTTC; CDR3: CASRTSGISYEQYF
D: TRBD2; J: TRBJ2-1; size: NA; V: TRBV19; DNA: TGTGCCAGTAGTATGGTGGGGGGGAATTACAATGAGCAGTTCTTC; CDR3: CASSMVGGNYNEQFF
D: TRBD2; J: TRBJ2-5; size: few; V: TRBV20-1; DNA: TGCAGTGCTAGAGAAGCGGGGGTTCTACCACAAGAGACCCAGTACTTC; CDR3: CSAREAGVLPQETQYF
D: NA; J: TRBJ2-7; size: NA; V: TRBV12-3/TRBV12-4; DNA: TGTGCCAGCAGCCCCGAGGTTATTTACGAGCAGTACTTC; CDR3: CASSPEVIYEQYF
D: NA; J: TRBJ2-5; size: NA; V: TRBV6-1; DNA: TGTGCCAGCAGTGAATTCAGAGGGCAAGAGACCCAGTACTTC; CDR3: CASSEFRGQETQYF
D: TRBD2; J: TRBJ2-1; size: NA; V: TRBV7-9; DNA: TGTGCCAGTAGGACGGGGGGTCTGTACAATGAGCAGTTCTTC; CDR3: CASRTGGLYNEQFF
D: NA; J: TRBJ2-1; size: NA; V: TRBV24-1; DNA: TGTGCCACCTCGGACGGTTTGGGAAGTGAGCAGTTCTTC; CDR3: CATSDGLGSEQFF
D: NA; J: TRBJ2-6; size: few; V: TRBV28; DNA: TGTGCCATCCTCAAGTCTGGGGCCAACGTCCTGACTTTC; CDR3: CAILKSGANVLTF
D: NA; J: TRBJ1-4; size: NA; V: TRBV7-2; DNA: TGTGCCAGTCCCATGGGTGAAAAACTGTTTTTT; CDR3: CASPMGEKLFF
D: NA; J: TRBJ1-2; size: NA; V: TRBV3-1; DNA: TGTGCCAGCAGCCAAGTGGGTGACTCGCCTCACTATGGCTACACCTTC; CDR3: CASSQVGDSPHYGYTF
D: NA; J: TRBJ1-2; size: few; V: TRBV6-6; DNA: TGTGCCAGCAGTTTCGGTCGACTAGGTGGCTACACCTTC; CDR3: CASSFGRLGGYTF
D: NA; J: TRBJ2-1; size: few; V: TRBV11-1; DNA: TGTGCCAGCAGCTTCCTAGCCCCGGTTGATGAGCAGTTCTTC; CDR3: CASSFLAPVDEQFF
D: NA; J: TRBJ2-7; size: NA; V: TRBV6-2/TRBV6-3; DNA: TGTGCCACCACTCCGGGACACACTTCCTACGAGCAGTACTTC; CDR3: CATTPGHTSYEQYF
D: NA; J: TRBJ2-1; size: NA; V: TRBV20-1; DNA: TGCAGTGCTAAGAGGTCGACCTACAATGAGCAGTTCTTC; CDR3: CSAKRSTYNEQFF
D: TRBD2; J: TRBJ2-7; size: few; V: TRBV29-1; DNA: TGCAGCGTCCAACTAGCGGAGGGCTACGAGCAGTACTTC; CDR3: CSVQLAEGYEQYF
D: TRBD1; J: TRBJ1-3; size: few; V: TRBV7-8; DNA: TGTGCCAGCAGCCCAGGGGGAAGAAACACCATATATTTT; CDR3: CASSPGGRNTIYF
D: NA; J: TRBJ1-5; size: NA; V: TRBV21-1; DNA: TGTGCCAGCACCGTGGAGAGGACAGGGGGCCGGGGTAATCAGCCCCAGCATTTT; CDR3: CASTVERTGGRGNQPQHF
D: NA; J: TRBJ2-1; size: few; V: TRBV11-3; DNA: TGTGCCAGCAGCCCCCAGGGTGGGGTTAATGAGCAGTTCTTC; CDR3: CASSPQGGVNEQFF
D: NA; J: TRBJ1-2; size: NA; V: TRBV5-5; DNA: TGTGCCAGTCTCGACCACCCGAGAGAAGATGGCTACACCTTC; CDR3: CASLDHPREDGYTF
D: NA; J: TRBJ1-3; size: NA; V: TRBV3-1; DNA: TGTGCCAGCAGCCTCCCCGGGGGGAAGGGAAACACCATATATTTT; CDR3: CASSLPGGKGNTIYF
D: NA; J: TRBJ2-5; size: NA; V: TRBV9; DNA: TGTGCCAGCAGCGTAGAGTCAGGAAAAGAGACCCAGTACTTC; CDR3: CASSVESGKETQYF
D: NA; J: TRBJ2-7; size: NA; V: TRBV4-2; DNA: TGTGCCAGCAGCCAGGAGGGCCGCAGCGAGCAGTACTTC; CDR3: CASSQEGRSEQYF
D: TRBD2; J: TRBJ2-3; size: NA; V: TRBV20-1; DNA: TGCAGTGCTAAGCGGGAGTACACAGATACGCAGTATTTT; CDR3: CSAKREYTDTQYF
D: NA; J: TRBJ2-7; size: few; V: TRBV27; DNA: TGTGCCAGCAGTGTATCCTACGACTACGAGCAGTACTTC; CDR3: CASSVSYDYEQYF
D: NA; J: TRBJ2-4; size: NA; V: TRBV19; DNA: TGTGCCAGTGTGAACCACAGAGGACGGATCTGGTACTTC; CDR3: CASVNHRGRIWYF
D: NA; J: TRBJ1-5; size: NA; V: TRBV29-1; DNA: TGCAGCGTTGAAGACGACCGGGGGCCCCAGCATTTT; CDR3: CSVEDDRGPQHF
D: TRBD2; J: TRBJ2-1; size: few; V: TRBV6-2/TRBV6-3; DNA: TGTGCCACCCTAGATAGCGGGGGGCCCTACAATGAGCAGTTCTTC; CDR3: CATLDSGGPYNEQFF
D: NA; J: TRBJ1-3; size: few; V: TRBV24-1; DNA: TGTGCCTCACGGGCCCGAGGAAACACCATATATTTT; CDR3: CASRARGNTIYF